This TCR beta chain came from a study of blood T cell repertoires in COVID-19. Across the study: In each case, the material was cDNA or gDNA derived from T cells, B-cell-depleted T cells, or PBMCs.

This CDR3 region has 15 residues. From germline, CDR1 is LGHDT and CDR2 YNNKEL (reference sequence). V was pared by 5 bases and J by 5 bases, with 11 bases of the junction left unmatched. In the source study's methods: Amplification of reference gene primers was used by the study to estimate nucleated cell counts. Only in-frame clones appear in the TCRdb table, and some are missing; sequencing was by immunoSEQ multiplex PCR. Clone size and the V and J calls come from that table; the DNA yielded D and trimming. The data contain some 200,000 clones, around four fifths of them singletons. This chain links TRBV3-1 (or the pseudogene TRBV3-2) with TRBJ1-2, with 7 bases lining up with TRBD1. This receptor was identified in a man aged 25 to 40 with active or convalescent COVID-19. Sequencing used peripheral blood. CDR3 DNA sequence: TGTGCCAGCAGCACCCGGACAGGAATTTATTATGGCTACACCTTC. It encodes CASSTRTGIYYGYTF.